A single sample is the source of the 25 T cell receptor beta chains below, sequenced in a study of beta chain features in type 1 diabetes. Overall study findings and caveats: The study found moderately but significantly shorter TCRB CDR3s in all four CD4+ subsets of Type 1 diabetes patients.

The isolated RNA, all of it, was reverse transcribed, so expressed TCRB transcripts were what got sequenced. Here immunoSEQ multiplex PCR was the method, and the copy in TCRdb shows in-frame clones only, minus some. The sample has around 150,000 clones; around 8% are singletons. Their antigens remain unidentified. Sequencing input: central memory CD4+ T cells from blood. These receptors originate from a woman aged 18-29 years with type 1 diabetes.

The sample holds a few counts of this clone. The V call is TRBV9, the J call TRBJ2-1; 8 nucleotides align to TRBD1. Germline CDR1 and CDR2: SGDLS and YYNGEE. Germline trimming cut 4 bases from V and 13 bases from J; bases unmatched to any gene: 16. The CDR3 sequence is 15 residues long. CDR3 bases: TGTGCCAGCAGCCCCCACACCGGACAGGGTCACTTTCAGTTCTTC. This encodes CASSPHTGQGHFQFF. Filled out from reference TRBV9 and TRBJ2-1, the complete variable domain reads DSGVTQTPKHLITATGQRVTLRCSPRSGDLSVYWYQQSLDQGLQFLIQYYNGEERAKGNILERFSAQQFPDLHSELNLSSLELGDSALYFCASSPHTGQGHFQFFGPGTRLTVL.

V is TRBV2 and J is TRBJ1-5; 7 nucleotides align to TRBD1. Unmatched junction bases numbered 12, after V lost 6 bases and J lost 7 bases. The CDR3 sequence is 15 residues long. Germline lookup yields CDR1 SNHLY and CDR2 FYNNEI. The CDR3 sequence is CASRGDRGQTQPQHF. The CDR3 region has the DNA TGTGCCAGCAGGGGGGATCGGGGACAGACCCAGCCCCAGCATTTT.

The chain joins TRBV7-3 to TRBJ2-5, with 11 bases matching TRBD2. Germline V gene data show CDR1 as SGHTA and CDR2 as FQGTGA. J lost 0 bases, V lost 5 bases, and 2 bases had no gene match. This CDR3 has 15 amino acids. The CDR3, as DNA: TGTGCCAGCAGCGAGGGACTAGCGGACCAAGAGACCCAGTACTTC. Translating it yields CASSEGLADQETQYF.

To note about this clone: In the same sample, other DNA sequences code for this CDR3. J is TRBJ1-1 and V is TRBV5-4; 7 positions match TRBD1. V dropped 5 bases and J dropped 1; count of bases not matched to a gene: 5. Germline V gene data show CDR1 as SGHNT and CDR2 as YYREEE (reference sequence). This CDR3 has 14 residues. This CDR3 reads CASSRDSRNTEAFF. CDR3 DNA: TGTGCCAGCAGTCGGGACAGCCGGAACACTGAAGCTTTCTTT.

This clone turned up a few times. The CDR3 region is CASSLGMGRNEQFF. The CDR3 DNA reads as TGTGCCAGCAGCTTAGGAATGGGGCGGAATGAGCAGTTCTTC. The chain is built from TRBV7-2 and TRBJ2-1; D perhaps matches TRBD1 (5 bases). V was trimmed by 1 base and J by 7 bases, leaving 11 bases between them. The CDR3 length is 14 residues. CDR1 and CDR2 from the germline V gene are SGHTA and FQGNSA.

This clone was observed a few times. V usage is TRBV2 and J usage is TRBJ2-3, with 8 bases that match TRBD2. There are 12 residues in the CDR3. Germline loops: CDR1 SNHLY, CDR2 FYNNEI. V lost 9 bases, J lost 6 bases, and 5 bases stayed unmatched. The CDR3: CARSSGSDTQYF. The DNA of the CDR3 is TGTGCCAGATCTAGCGGGTCGGATACGCAGTATTTT.

This clone has just a few counts. The junction does not match germline at one end; this may be a read error. This CDR3 reads CASSLGTSGMRDTQYF. The CDR3 DNA reads as TGTGCTAGCAGCCTCGGGACTAGCGGGATGAGGGATACGCAGTATTTT. V is TRBV7-7 and J is TRBJ2-3, with 13 bases fitting TRBD2. The CDR3 is 16 amino acids. Germline assignment: CDR1 SSHAT and CDR2 FNYEAQ (reference sequence).

The chain recombines TRBV5-1 with TRBJ1-1; TRBD1 aligns across 8 bases. The CDR3 length is 15 residues. Germline V CDR1 and CDR2: SGHRS, YFSETQ. V lost 0 bases and J lost 1; bases outside the gene matches: 2. This chain's CDR3 is CASSLVGTGNTEAFF. In nucleotides, the CDR3 is TGCGCCAGCAGCTTGGTGGGGACAGGGAACACTGAAGCTTTCTTT.

The rearrangement links TRBV5-1 to TRBJ2-1; D is perhaps TRBD1 (5 bases). The CDR3 is 13 amino acids. Trimming took off 0 bases at V and 8 bases at J, with 9 bases between the two ends. Germline CDR1 reads SGHRS; CDR2 reads YFSETQ. CDR3 loop: CASSLAQGYEQFF. The DNA for the CDR3 is TGCGCCAGCAGCTTGGCTCAGGGCTATGAGCAGTTCTTC.

The V gene is TRBV15, the J gene TRBJ1-5; 9 bases are a match to TRBD1. V lost 0 bases, J lost 7 bases, and 13 bases stayed unmatched. This CDR3 spans 18 amino acids. Per the germline V gene, CDR1 is LNHNV and CDR2 is YYDKDF (reference sequence). The CDR3 sequence is CATSRDGPRTGVNQPQHF. The CDR3 DNA reads as TGTGCCACCAGCAGAGATGGTCCGCGGACAGGGGTAAACCAGCCCCAGCATTTT.

V gene TRBV7-2 combines with J gene TRBJ2-7, with D perhaps TRBD1 (6 bases). The CDR3 sequence is 14 residues long. CDR1 and CDR2 (germline): SGHTA, FQGNSA. Trimming cost V 3 bases and J 3 bases, with 12 bases left between them. CDR3 residues: CASSFSRGGYEQYF. CDR3 sequence (DNA): TGTGCCAGCAGCTTTTCCAGGGGCGGCTACGAGCAGTACTTC.

This chain uses TRBV10-1 with TRBJ2-3, with 8 bases matching TRBD1. The trim removed 9 bases at V and 7 bases at J, leaving 6 bases unmatched. Germline CDR1 is WNHNN and CDR2 is SYGVQD (reference sequence). The length of the CDR3 is 12 residues. In DNA form, the CDR3 reads TGCGCCAGGACAGGGGAGGAAAATACGCAGTATTTT. Its translation: CARTGEENTQYF.

The rearrangement uses TRBV7-2 and TRBJ1-1; 8 bases match TRBD1. The CDR3 sequence is 15 residues long. V lost 5 bases and J lost 6; bases outside the gene matches: 11. CDR1 is SGHTA, CDR2 FQGNSA, per germline. CDR3 sequence: CASSRLNPTGAEAFF. The CDR3 DNA reads TGTGCCAGCAGCAGACTTAACCCGACAGGGGCTGAAGCTTTCTTT.

V gene TRBV10-3 combines with J gene TRBJ2-1; 10 bases fit TRBD2. After removal of 10 bases from V and 8 bases from J, the junction contained 14 bases not matched to a gene. This CDR3 is built from 15 residues. The germline V gene encodes CDR1 ENHRY and CDR2 SYGVKD. The CDR3 loop is CATQSSSGSFHEQFF. DNA of the CDR3: TGTGCCACTCAATCATCTAGCGGGAGTTTCCATGAGCAGTTCTTC.

Only a few counts were recorded for this clone. The chain uses TRBV5-6 and TRBJ1-5; D is uncertain. Germline CDR1 reads SGHDT; CDR2 reads YYEEEE. This CDR3 is built from 12 residues. Deletions cut 4 bases from V and 9 bases from J, with 11 bases between. In DNA, the CDR3 is TGTGCCAGCAGCCAACGACGGGGGCCCCAGCATTTT. Amino acids: CASSQRRGPQHF.

This clone was seen a few times. The rearrangement links TRBV14 to TRBJ2-7; TRBD2 is a possible D gene (5 bases). V was trimmed by 1 base and J by 1 base, leaving 17 bases between them. This CDR3 has 17 residues. Germline CDR1 and CDR2: SGHDN and FVKESK. The CDR3 bases are TGTGCCAGCAGCCAAGGTGGACTTCACACCCAATCCTACGAGCAGTACTTC. Translation: CASSQGGLHTQSYEQYF.

Comments on this clone: The germline gene is not matched at one end of the junction; a read error may be the cause. The V gene is TRBV7-7, the J gene TRBJ2-2; the D is unclear. This CDR3 has 13 residues. The germline V gene has CDR1 SSHAT and CDR2 FNYEAQ (reference sequence). CDR3 residues: CASSLVADGELFF. The CDR3 bases are TGTGCTAGCAGCTTAGTCGCGGACGGGGAGCTGTTTTTT. Filled out from reference TRBV7-7 and TRBJ2-2, the complete variable domain reads GAGVSQSPRYKVTKRGQDVTLRCDPISSHATLYWYQQALGQGPEFLTYFNYEAQPDKSGLPSDRFSAERPEGSISTLTIQRTEQRDSAMYRCASSLVADGELFFGEGSRLTVL.

The chain employs TRBV5-1 and TRBJ1-2; 8 nucleotides line up with TRBD1. The V gene's germline CDR1 is SGHRS and CDR2 YFSETQ. This CDR3 spans 14 amino acids. The J segment lost 11 bases and the V segment lost 0 bases, leaving 9 bases of the junction unmatched. The CDR3 region is CASSLDQTGARYTF. DNA of the CDR3: TGCGCCAGCAGCTTGGACCAGACAGGGGCGAGATACACCTTC.

The chain has TRBV27 and TRBJ2-2; 8 bases map to TRBD2. The V and J ends lost 4 bases and 5 bases, in that order; junction bases with no gene match: 6. The germline CDR1 and CDR2 sequences are MNHEY and SMNVEV (reference sequence). The CDR3 is 15 residues long. The CDR3 DNA reads TGTGCCAGCAGTTCCCTAGCGGGTTCGACCGGGGAGCTGTTTTTT. This sequence encodes CASSSLAGSTGELFF.

J is TRBJ2-2 and V is TRBV5-4; 9 positions agree with TRBD2. Germline trimming cut 2 bases from V and 5 bases from J; bases unmatched to any gene: 7. The germline V gene encodes CDR1 SGHNT and CDR2 YYREEE (reference sequence). The CDR3 extends over 16 amino acids. The CDR3 is CASSLQAGGDTGELFF. CDR3 bases: TGTGCCAGCAGCTTACAAGCGGGAGGCGATACCGGGGAGCTGTTTTTT.

This clone was seen a few times. The chain uses TRBV13 and TRBJ1-6, with D perhaps matching TRBD1 (5 bases). CDR1 and CDR2 from the germline V gene are PRHDT and FYEKMQ (reference sequence). This CDR3 is built from 15 residues. V was pared by 5 bases and J by 10 bases, with 18 bases between. This CDR3 is CASSPYRNPRSPLHF. The CDR3, as DNA: TGTGCCAGCAGCCCCTACAGGAATCCGCGATCACCCCTCCACTTT.

The chain carries TRBV11-2 and TRBJ1-2, with D possibly matching TRBD1 (5 bases). V lost 5 bases, J lost 8 bases, and 18 bases lay in between. CDR3 length equals 14 residues. The germline gives CDR1 SGHAT, CDR2 FQNNGV. The CDR3 sequence: CASSNREQAGGYTF. The CDR3 DNA sequence: TGTGCCAGCAGCAATAGAGAACAGGCAGGGGGCTACACCTTC.

The chain employs TRBV6-1 and TRBJ2-7; no reliable D call. This CDR3 has 13 residues. The germline V gene encodes CDR1 MNHNS and CDR2 SASEGT. Trimming removed 3 bases from V and 3 bases from J, with 9 bases in between. This chain's CDR3 is CASSERPGYEQYF. The CDR3 DNA reads as TGTGCCAGCAGTGAGAGACCAGGCTACGAGCAGTACTTC.

In nucleotides, the CDR3 is TGTGCCAGTAGTATGGTGGTGACAGGGGGCGGGTACGAGCAGTACTTC. Protein product: CASSMVVTGGGYEQYF. The chain has TRBV19 and TRBJ2-7, with 10 bases matching TRBD1. V was clipped by 3 bases and J by 4 bases; unmatched bases: 9. The CDR3 runs 16 residues. CDR1 and CDR2 (germline): LNHDA, SQIVND (reference sequence).

As concerns this clone: One end of the junction does not line up with germline, which may come from a read error. The rearrangement uses TRBV7-9 and TRBJ2-1; the D gene is possibly TRBD2 (5 bases). The CDR3 spans 12 residues. Per germline, CDR1 SEHNR and CDR2 FQNEAQ (reference sequence). The CDR3 DNA reads as TGTGCCAGCAGCTTTAGCGAGACCTCCTTTGTCTTC. Protein product: CASSFSETSFVF.